This record looks at one TCR beta chain sequence and its context. This sample stems from a study of blood T cell repertoires in COVID-19. Generated by immunoSEQ multiplex PCR, the TCRdb table keeps only in-frame clones and is missing some. The repertoire holds about 61,000 clones, with 85% to 90% as singletons. The CDR3 totals 15 residues. The V and J ends lost 5 bases and 0 bases, in that order; junction bases with no gene match: 5. Germline V gene sequence: CDR1 SGHDT, CDR2 YYEEEE. The chain is built from TRBV5-6 and TRBJ2-3, with 8 bases that match TRBD2. Sample: peripheral blood. This TCR derives from a woman in her fifties or sixties with active or convalescent COVID-19. The CDR3: CASRLAVASTDTQYF. In nucleotides, the CDR3 is TGTGCCAGCAGACTAGCGGTTGCTAGCACAGATACGCAGTATTTT.